This T cell receptor beta chain was identified in a study of shared T cell receptors in the human thymus. The CDR3 totals 15 residues. V lost 1 base, J lost 6 bases, and 12 bases lay in between. In germline, CDR1 is SGHDN, CDR2 FVKESK. The protocol was immunoSEQ multiplex PCR, while the TCRdb copy is restricted to in-frame clones and leaves out a portion. The table shows 650,000 to 950,000 clones, with 80% to 90% occurring only once. The same sample was also used in a study of human thymus T cells. According to that study: All donors were healthy Finnish infants who were undergoing corrective surgery to treat congenital heart defects. Corrective heart surgery yielded resections, and these provided the thymus tissue. Related research has reported that thymic repertoires overlap highly among unrelated individuals.

The sequence was obtained from a girl younger than two with a congenital heart defect. V is TRBV14 and J is TRBJ1-4; D possibly corresponds to TRBD1 (5 bases). Sample: thymocytes. Here the CDR3 DNA reads TGTGCCAGCAGCCAAGGGGGCCTTACGCATGAAAAACTGTTTTTT. Translation gives CASSQGGLTHEKLFF.